The 7 T cell receptor beta chains given below trace back to one sample, sequenced in a study of blood T cell repertoires in COVID-19. Sequencing was performed with immunoSEQ multiplex PCR; in TCRdb, only in-frame clones are kept and a portion is missing. The table includes approximately 32,000 clones, approximately 86% detected once. The sequencing input was peripheral blood. These receptors came from a woman in her 70s with active COVID-19.

This chain's CDR3 is CASSLVQGAGTEAFF. In DNA form, the CDR3 reads TGTGCCAGCAGCTTAGTTCAGGGGGCGGGGACTGAAGCTTTCTTT. The V and J genes are TRBV11-2 and TRBJ1-1; 8 nucleotides line up with TRBD1. The CDR3 contains 15 residues. V shed 1 base and J 5 bases; nucleotides not matched to a gene: 6. The germline CDR1 and CDR2 sequences are SGHAT and FQNNGV.

V usage is TRBV6-2 or TRBV6-3 and J usage is TRBJ1-5; TRBD1 aligns across 7 bases. With V trimmed by 7 bases and J by 4 bases, 7 bases remained unmatched. CDR1 is MNHEY and CDR2 is SVGEGT in the germline V gene. This CDR3 has 14 residues. The CDR3 loop reads CASNPGQLNQPQHF. For the CDR3, the DNA is TGTGCCAGCAACCCGGGACAGTTAAATCAGCCCCAGCATTTT.

The chain recombines TRBV6-6 with TRBJ1-1; 8 nucleotides align to TRBD1. CDR1 and CDR2 from the germline V gene are MNHNY and SVGAGI (reference sequence). V lost 5 bases, J lost 5 bases, and 7 bases stayed unmatched. There are 14 residues in the CDR3. Here the CDR3 reads CASSQDRGATEAFF. The CDR3 DNA sequence: TGTGCCAGCAGTCAAGACAGGGGCGCTACTGAAGCTTTCTTT.

The chain recombines TRBV6-4 with TRBJ2-3; 8 nucleotides align to TRBD2. Per germline, CDR1 MRHNA and CDR2 SNTAGT. This CDR3 region has 14 residues. V shed 5 bases, J shed 1 base, and the junction held 2 bases outside the gene matches. The CDR3 spells CASSRRGGTDTQYF. The CDR3 DNA reads TGTGCCAGCAGTAGGCGGGGGGGCACAGATACGCAGTATTTT.

The chain couples TRBV9 to TRBJ2-3; D is uncertain. Trimming shortened V by 4 bases and J by 4 bases, and 13 bases separated the two germline ends. The CDR3 loop spans 14 amino acids. In germline, CDR1 is SGDLS, CDR2 YYNGEE. The CDR3 loop reads CASSPSTSPDTQYF. The CDR3 bases are TGTGCCAGCAGCCCCTCGACTTCCCCAGATACGCAGTATTTT.

The chain is built from TRBV11-3 and TRBJ1-6; D remains ambiguous. The CDR3 covers 16 residues. Trimming shortened V by 0 bases and J by 10 bases, and 16 bases separated the two germline ends. Germline-derived CDR1 and CDR2 are SGHNT and YENEEA. The CDR3 protein is CASSLDRQVRSSPLHF. The CDR3 nucleotides are TGTGCCAGCAGCTTAGATCGGCAGGTGCGAAGCTCACCCCTCCACTTT.

The CDR3: CASSLVIGTGDIQYF. Here the CDR3 DNA reads TGTGCCAGCAGCCTAGTGATAGGCACGGGGGACATTCAGTACTTC. This rearrangement joins TRBV28 to TRBJ2-4; TRBD2 might be the D (6 bases). Germline CDR1 and CDR2: MDHEN and SYDVKM. The V end was cut by 6 bases, the J end by 8 bases, with 20 bases between. This CDR3 region has 15 residues.